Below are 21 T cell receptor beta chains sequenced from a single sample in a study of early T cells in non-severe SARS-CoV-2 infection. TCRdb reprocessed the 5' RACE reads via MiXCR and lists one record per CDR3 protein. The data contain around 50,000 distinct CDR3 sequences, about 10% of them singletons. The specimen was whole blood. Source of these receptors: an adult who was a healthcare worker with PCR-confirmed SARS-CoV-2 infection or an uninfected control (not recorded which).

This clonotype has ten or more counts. The CDR3 sequence: CASSPSRPGAYEQYF. In DNA, the CDR3 is TGTGCCAGCAGCCCCTCTCGCCCAGGGGCCTACGAGCAGTACTTC. The rearrangement joins TRBV7-9 to TRBJ2-7, with D possibly being TRBD1 (6 bases). Trimming left V 5 bases short and J 2 bases short, with 16 bases between. Germline-derived CDR1 and CDR2 are SEHNR and FQNEAQ (reference sequence). The CDR3 covers 15 residues.

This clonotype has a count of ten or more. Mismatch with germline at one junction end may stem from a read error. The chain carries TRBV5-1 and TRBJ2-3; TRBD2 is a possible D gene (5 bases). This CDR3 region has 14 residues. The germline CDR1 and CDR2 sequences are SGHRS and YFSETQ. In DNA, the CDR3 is TGCGCCAGCAACTTGGACGGGGGCACAGATACGCAGTATTTT. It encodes CASNLDGGTDTQYF.

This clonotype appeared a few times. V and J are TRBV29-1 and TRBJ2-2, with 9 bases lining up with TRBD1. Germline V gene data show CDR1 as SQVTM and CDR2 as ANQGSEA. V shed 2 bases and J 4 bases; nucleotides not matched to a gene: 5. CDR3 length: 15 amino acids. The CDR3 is CSVEKQGASTGELFF. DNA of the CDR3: TGCAGCGTTGAAAAACAGGGGGCGAGCACCGGGGAGCTGTTTTTT.

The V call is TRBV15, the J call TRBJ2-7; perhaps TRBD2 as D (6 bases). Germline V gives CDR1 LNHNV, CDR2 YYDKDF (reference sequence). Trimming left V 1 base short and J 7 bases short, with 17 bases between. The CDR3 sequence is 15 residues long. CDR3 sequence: CATSRVPRGKMEQYF. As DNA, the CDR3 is TGTGCCACCAGCAGAGTTCCCCGGGGGAAGATGGAGCAGTACTTC.

CDR3 loop: CASSPDMGTSYEQYF. CDR3 nucleotides: TGTGCCAGCAGCCCCGACATGGGTACCTCCTACGAGCAGTACTTC. The rearrangement uses TRBV5-4 and TRBJ2-7; D not certain. This CDR3 contains 15 residues. CDR1 and CDR2 (germline): SGHNT, YYREEE (reference sequence). Trimming stripped 4 bases from V and 0 bases from J, with 14 bases between.

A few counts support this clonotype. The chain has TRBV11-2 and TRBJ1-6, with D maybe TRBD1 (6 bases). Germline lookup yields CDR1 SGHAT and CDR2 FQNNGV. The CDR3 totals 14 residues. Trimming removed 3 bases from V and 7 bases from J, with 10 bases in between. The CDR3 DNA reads TGTGCCAGCAGCTTCACAGGGTCCAATTCACCCCTCCACTTT. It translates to CASSFTGSNSPLHF.

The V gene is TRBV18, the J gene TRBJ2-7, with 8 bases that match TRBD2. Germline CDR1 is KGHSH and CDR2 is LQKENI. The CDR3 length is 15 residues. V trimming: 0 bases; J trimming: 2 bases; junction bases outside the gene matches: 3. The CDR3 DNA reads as TGTGCCAGCTCACCACCGAGCGGGAGCCCCTACGAGCAGTACTTC. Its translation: CASSPPSGSPYEQYF.

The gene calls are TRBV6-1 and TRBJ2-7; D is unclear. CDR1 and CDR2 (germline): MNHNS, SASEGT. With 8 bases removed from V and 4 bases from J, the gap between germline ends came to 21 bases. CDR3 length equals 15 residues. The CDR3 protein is CASSFDSQVRYEQYF. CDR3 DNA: TGTGCCAGCTCCTTTGATTCTCAGGTTCGATACGAGCAGTACTTC.

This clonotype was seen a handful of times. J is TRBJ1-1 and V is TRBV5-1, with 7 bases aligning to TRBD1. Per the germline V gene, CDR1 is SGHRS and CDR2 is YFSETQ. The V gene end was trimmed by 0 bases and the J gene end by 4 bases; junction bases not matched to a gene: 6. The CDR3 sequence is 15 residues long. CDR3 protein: CASSLDGTVVTEAFF. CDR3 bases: TGCGCCAGCAGCTTGGACGGGACAGTTGTCACTGAAGCTTTCTTT.

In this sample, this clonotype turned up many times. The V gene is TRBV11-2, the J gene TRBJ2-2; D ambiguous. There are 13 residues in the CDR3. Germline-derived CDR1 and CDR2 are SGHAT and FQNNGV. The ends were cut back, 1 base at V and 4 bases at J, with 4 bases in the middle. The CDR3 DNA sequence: TGTGCCAGCAGCTTAGCAGGCACCGGGGAGCTGTTTTTT. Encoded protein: CASSLAGTGELFF.

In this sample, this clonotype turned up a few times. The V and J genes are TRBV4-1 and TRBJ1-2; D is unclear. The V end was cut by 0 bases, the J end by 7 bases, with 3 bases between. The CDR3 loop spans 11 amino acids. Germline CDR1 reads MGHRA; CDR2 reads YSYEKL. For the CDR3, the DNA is TGCGCCAGCAGCCAAGACAGTGGCTACACCTTC. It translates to CASSQDSGYTF.

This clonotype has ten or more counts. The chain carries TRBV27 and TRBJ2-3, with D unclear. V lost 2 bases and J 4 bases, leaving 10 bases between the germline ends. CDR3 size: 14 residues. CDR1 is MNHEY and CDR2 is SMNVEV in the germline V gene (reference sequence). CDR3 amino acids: CASSLNFPADTQYF. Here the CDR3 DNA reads TGTGCCAGCAGTTTAAATTTCCCGGCAGATACGCAGTATTTT.

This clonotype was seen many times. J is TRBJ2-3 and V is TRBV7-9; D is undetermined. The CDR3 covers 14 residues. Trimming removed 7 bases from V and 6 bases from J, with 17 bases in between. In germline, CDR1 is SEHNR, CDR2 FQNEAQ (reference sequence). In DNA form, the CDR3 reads TGTGCCAGCACCCCCCGCGAAAGGGCTGATACGCAGTATTTT. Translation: CASTPRERADTQYF.

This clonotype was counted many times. The CDR3 reads CASSIIISGIDSPDTQYF. CDR3 in DNA: TGTGCCAGCAGCATAATAATTAGCGGGATCGATTCGCCAGATACGCAGTATTTT. The genes are TRBV13 and TRBJ2-3; 8 positions agree with TRBD2. The germline CDR1 and CDR2 sequences are PRHDT and FYEKMQ (reference sequence). CDR3 length equals 18 residues. Trimming at V came to 5 bases and at J to 4 bases, leaving 17 bases not matched to a gene.

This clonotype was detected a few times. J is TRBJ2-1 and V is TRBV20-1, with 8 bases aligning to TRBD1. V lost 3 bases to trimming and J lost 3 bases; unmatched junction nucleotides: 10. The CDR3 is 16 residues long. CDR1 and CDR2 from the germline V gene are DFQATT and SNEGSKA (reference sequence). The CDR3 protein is CSARATGQANYNEQFF. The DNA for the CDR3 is TGCAGTGCTAGGGCCACGGGACAGGCCAACTACAATGAGCAGTTCTTC.

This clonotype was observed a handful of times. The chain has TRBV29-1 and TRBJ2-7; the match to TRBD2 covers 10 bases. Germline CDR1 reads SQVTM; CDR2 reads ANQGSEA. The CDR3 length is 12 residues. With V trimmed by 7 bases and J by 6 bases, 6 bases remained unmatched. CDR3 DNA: TGCAGCGCTAGGACTAGCGGCGGCGAGCAGTACTTC. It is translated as CSARTSGGEQYF.

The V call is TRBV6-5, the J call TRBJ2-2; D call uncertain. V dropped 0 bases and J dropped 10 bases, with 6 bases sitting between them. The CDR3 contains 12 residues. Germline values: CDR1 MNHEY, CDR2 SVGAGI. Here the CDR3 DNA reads TGTGCCAGCAGTTACTCTCCCGAGGAGCTGTTTTTT. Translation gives CASSYSPEELFF.

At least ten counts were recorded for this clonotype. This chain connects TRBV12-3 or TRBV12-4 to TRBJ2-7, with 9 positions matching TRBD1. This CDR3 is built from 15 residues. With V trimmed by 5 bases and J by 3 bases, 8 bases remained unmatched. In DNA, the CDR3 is TGTGCCAGCAGTCATCCCGGGACAGGGTACTACGAGCAGTACTTC. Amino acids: CASSHPGTGYYEQYF.

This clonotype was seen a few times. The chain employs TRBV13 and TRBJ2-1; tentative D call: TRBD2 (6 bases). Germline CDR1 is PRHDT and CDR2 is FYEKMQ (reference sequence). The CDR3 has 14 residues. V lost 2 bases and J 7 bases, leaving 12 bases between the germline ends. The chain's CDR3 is CASSLPGGRNEQFF. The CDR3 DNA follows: TGTGCCAGCAGCTTACCCGGTGGGAGGAATGAGCAGTTCTTC. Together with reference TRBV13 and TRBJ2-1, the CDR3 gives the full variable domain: AAGVIQSPRHLIKEKRETATLKCYPIPRHDTVYWYQQGPGQDPQFLISFYEKMQSDKGSIPDRFSAQQFSDYHSELNMSSLELGDSALYFCASSLPGGRNEQFFGPGTRLTVL.

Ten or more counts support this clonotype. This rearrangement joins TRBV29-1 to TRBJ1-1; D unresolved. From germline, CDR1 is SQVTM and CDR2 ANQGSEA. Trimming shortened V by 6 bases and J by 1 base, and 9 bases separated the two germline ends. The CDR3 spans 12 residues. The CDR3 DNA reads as TGCAGCGTCGAACCCTCGAACACTGAAGCTTTCTTT. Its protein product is CSVEPSNTEAFF.

The CDR3 reads CASSQSKGLGSPLHF. CDR3 coding DNA: TGTGCCAGCAGCCAAAGTAAGGGGTTAGGATCACCCCTCCACTTT. V gene TRBV3-1 combines with J gene TRBJ1-6, with a possible D match to TRBD1 (5 bases). Germline assignment: CDR1 LGHDT and CDR2 YNNKEL (reference sequence). With 2 bases removed from V and 10 bases from J, the gap between germline ends came to 15 bases. CDR3 length equals 15 residues.